The T cell receptor beta chain described here comes from a study of identifying expanded T cells in peripheral blood. Collection occurred without any documented infections or immune events in donors. This clone has just one count. Its target is not known. The repertoire was sequenced with immunoSEQ multiplex PCR; TCRdb's copy has only in-frame clones and lacks some. The table has over 65,000 clones, roughly 89% seen once. Study-level findings and limits: Across healthy donors, higher total template counts meant significantly greater roughly two-week count variance. Technical replicates showed roughly 1.2 changed clones; approximately 2 weeks around 15; four weeks 19.

The specimen was blood. The clonotype comes from a person aged 18-70 years in good health.

CDR3 coding DNA: TGTGCCAGCACTACACAGGAATTTCCCTACGAGCAGTACTTC. Protein: CASTTQEFPYEQYF. This chain joins TRBV2 and TRBJ2-7; weak D call: TRBD1 (5 bases). Per germline, CDR1 SNHLY and CDR2 FYNNEI. This CDR3 is built from 14 residues. Trimming cost V 7 bases and J 2 bases, with 15 bases left between them.